This paragraph covers one TCR beta chain sequence. The antigen remains undetermined. The data originate from a study of blood T cells in healthy people across ages. Points from the study as a whole: Diversity estimated from one million T cells was considered an underestimate.

Sample-barcoded 5' priming and a J-beta primer mix drove a second PCR of about 7 to 12 cycles. From the 5' RACE reads, TCRdb called clonotypes with MiXCR, one entry per CDR3 protein. There are roughly 800,000 distinct CDR3 sequences in the sample; 25% to 30% occur only once, and under 3% lies in the top ten. These sequences were also reported in another study, on T cells of mothers and their children.

The TCR originated in a boy younger than 18 in good health. The sequenced sample was blood.

This CDR3 reads CASSLSLYYGYTF. Written as DNA, the CDR3 is TGTGCCAGCAGTTTAAGCCTGTATTATGGCTACACCTTC. The chain joins TRBV27 to TRBJ1-2, with D unclear. Trimming left V 2 bases short and J 5 bases short, with 9 bases between. The length of the CDR3 is 13 residues. Per the germline V gene, CDR1 is MNHEY and CDR2 is SMNVEV (reference sequence).